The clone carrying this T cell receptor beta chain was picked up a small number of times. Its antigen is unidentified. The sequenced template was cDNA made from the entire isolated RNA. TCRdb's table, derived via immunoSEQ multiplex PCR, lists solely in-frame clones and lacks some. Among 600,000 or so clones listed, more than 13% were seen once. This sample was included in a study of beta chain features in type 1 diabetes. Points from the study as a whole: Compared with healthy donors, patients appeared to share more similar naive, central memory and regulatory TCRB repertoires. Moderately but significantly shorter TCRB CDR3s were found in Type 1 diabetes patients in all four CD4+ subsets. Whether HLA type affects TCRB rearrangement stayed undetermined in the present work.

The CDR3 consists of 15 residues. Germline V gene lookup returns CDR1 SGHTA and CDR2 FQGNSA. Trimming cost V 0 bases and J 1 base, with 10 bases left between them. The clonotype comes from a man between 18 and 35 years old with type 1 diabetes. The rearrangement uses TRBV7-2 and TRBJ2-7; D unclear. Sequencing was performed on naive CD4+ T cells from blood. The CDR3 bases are TGTGCCAGCAGCTTAGCGACGTGGGGTTCCTACGAGCAGTACTTC. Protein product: CASSLATWGSYEQYF.